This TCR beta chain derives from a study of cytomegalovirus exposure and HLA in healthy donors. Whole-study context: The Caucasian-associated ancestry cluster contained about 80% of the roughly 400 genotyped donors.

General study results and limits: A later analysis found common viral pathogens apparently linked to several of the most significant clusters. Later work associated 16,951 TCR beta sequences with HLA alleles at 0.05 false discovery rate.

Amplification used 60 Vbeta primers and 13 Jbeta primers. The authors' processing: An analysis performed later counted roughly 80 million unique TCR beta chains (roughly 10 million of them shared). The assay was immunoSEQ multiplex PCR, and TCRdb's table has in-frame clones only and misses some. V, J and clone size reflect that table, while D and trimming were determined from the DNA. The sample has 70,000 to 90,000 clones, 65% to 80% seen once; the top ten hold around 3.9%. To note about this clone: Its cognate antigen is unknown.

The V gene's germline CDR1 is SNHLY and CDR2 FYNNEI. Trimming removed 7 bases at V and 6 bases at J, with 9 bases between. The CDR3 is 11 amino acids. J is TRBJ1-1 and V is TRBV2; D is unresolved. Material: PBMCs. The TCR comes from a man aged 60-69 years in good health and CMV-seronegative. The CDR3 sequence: CASKTPPEAFF. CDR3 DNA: TGTGCCAGCAAAACTCCGCCTGAAGCTTTCTTT.